This record looks at one T cell receptor (beta chain) sequence and its context. The antigen is undetermined. Per the germline V gene, CDR1 is SEHNR and CDR2 is FQNEAQ (reference sequence). The V gene lost 1 base and the J gene lost 4 bases, with 11 bases spanning the gap. The CDR3 has 15 amino acids. This entry belongs to a study of cytomegalovirus exposure and HLA in healthy donors. Study conclusions and caveats: A previous analysis found most TCR beta V segments productive roughly 87% or roughly 30% of the time. Upon later analysis, HLA-associated TCR beta chains proved more clonally expanded than other, equally common chains. Cytomegalovirus status, reportedly, was diagnosed with high specificity and sensitivity by the classifier.

The PCR had 60 Vbeta and 13 Jbeta primers. The protocol was immunoSEQ multiplex PCR, while the TCRdb copy is restricted to in-frame clones and leaves out a portion. The sample shows around 190,000 clones, roughly 80% of them seen only once. The chain links TRBV7-9 to TRBJ1-5; no definite D call. The sequenced material came from PBMCs. This receptor was taken from a woman between 18 and 29 years old in good health and CMV-seronegative. In DNA form, the CDR3 reads TGTGCCAGCAGCTTAGACGGAGCGGGAAATCAGCCCCAGCATTTT. Translated, it gives CASSLDGAGNQPQHF.